Listed below are T cell receptor beta chains from one sample, sequenced in a study of breast tumors, draining lymph nodes, adjacent tissues. TCRdb called the multiplex PCR reads again in MiXCR, with one record for every CDR3 protein. The sample shows around 230,000 distinct CDR3 sequences, 32% of them seen only once. The specimen sequenced was axillary lymph node tissue. The receptors were sampled from a female donor with breast cancer. Some clones in this sample may be carry-over from other donors' samples. CDR3s include the opening cysteine and the closing phenylalanine or tryptophan. D genes are given only for firm matches. The listing skips clone size in some rows; elsewhere it reads once, few, many or a size class.

TRBD2	TRBJ2-1	TRBV6-2/TRBV6-3	few	CASSLAGGPGSVNEQFF	TGTGCCAGCAGTTTAGCGGGAGGGCCCGGTTCGGTCAATGAGCAGTTCTTC
.	TRBJ2-2	TRBV6-5	.	CASAIRGVRHRGAVF	TGTGCCAGCGCGATTAGGGGGGTCCGGCACCGGGGAGCTGTTTTT
.	TRBJ1-5	TRBV29-1	.	CSVIGAGGPQHF	TGCAGCGTTATAGGAGCGGGAGGCCCCCAGCATTTT
.	TRBJ2-4	TRBV4-3	many	CASSQDMGLALAKNIQYF	TGCGCCAGCAGCCAAGATATGGGACTCGCTTTAGCCAAAAACATTCAGTACTTC
TRBD2	TRBJ2-5	TRBV11-3	many	CASSLKLAGKTQYF	TGTGCCAGCAGCTTGAAACTAGCGGGAAAGACCCAGTACTTC
TRBD2	TRBJ2-5	TRBV5-1	few	CASSFAGETHYF	TGCGCCAGCAGCTTCGCGGGAGAGACCCACTACTTC
TRBD1	TRBJ2-3	TRBV6-2/TRBV6-3	.	CASRQQGSFSTDTQYF	TGTGCCAGCAGGCAACAGGGGTCCTTTAGCACAGATACGCAGTATTTT
.	TRBJ2-1	TRBV29-1	many	CSVVGGFSYNEQFF	TGCAGCGTTGTAGGGGGATTTTCCTACAATGAGCAGTTCTTC
.	TRBJ1-2	TRBV6-5	many	CASSYDLNYGYTF	TGTGCCAGCAGTTACGACCTAAACTATGGCTACACCTTC
.	TRBJ2-3	TRBV20-1	many	CSARVWGPTREVDTQYF	TGCAGTGCTAGAGTCTGGGGGCCCACCAGAGAAGTAGATACGCAGTATTTT
TRBD2	TRBJ2-3	TRBV15	.	CATSRVRTSGRRDTQYF	TGTGCCACCAGCAGAGTTCGAACTAGCGGGAGAAGGGATACGCAGTATTTT
.	TRBJ2-2	TRBV12-3/TRBV12-4	many	CASSFFTGELFF	TGTGCCAGCAGTTTCTTCACCGGGGAGCTGTTTTTT
TRBD2	TRBJ2-1	TRBV20-1	.	CSTGTSGYNEQFF	TGCAGCACTGGGACTAGCGGGTACAATGAGCAGTTCTTC
TRBD2	TRBJ2-7	TRBV24-1	many	CATSAISGGGSYEQYF	TGTGCCACCAGTGCGATATCGGGGGGGGGTTCCTACGAGCAGTACTTC
TRBD2	TRBJ2-5	TRBV20-1	many	CSARVPSGSAQTQYF	TGCAGTGCTAGAGTTCCTAGCGGGAGCGCACAGACCCAGTACTTC
.	TRBJ2-1	TRBV10-3	many	CAISQDSMGEQFF	TGTGCCATCAGCCAGGACAGTATGGGTGAGCAGTTCTTC
.	TRBJ1-5	TRBV28	.	CASSWGTRSNQPQHF	TGTGCCAGCAGTTGGGGGACACGGAGCAATCAGCCCCAGCATTTT
.	TRBJ2-1	TRBV7-9	many	CASSLIESRRFF	TGTGCCAGCAGCTTAATTGAGTCGAGGCGCTTCTTC
TRBD2	TRBJ2-7	TRBV20-1	once	CSATGTSRTSSYEQYF	TGCAGTGCTACAGGGACTAGCAGGACGAGCTCCTACGAGCAGTACTTC
TRBD2	TRBJ2-1	TRBV19	many	CASSYTGTSGRNEQFF	TGTGCCAGTAGTTATACCGGGACTAGCGGGAGAAATGAGCAGTTCTTC
TRBD2	TRBJ2-5	TRBV27	many	CASSLREGETQYF	TGTGCCAGCAGTTTAAGGGAGGGAGAGACCCAGTACTTC
.	TRBJ2-7	TRBV6-2/TRBV6-3	.	CASRHSSARSYEQYF	TGTGCCAGCAGGCACTCTAGCGCCCGCTCCTACGAGCAGTACTTC
.	TRBJ2-5	TRBV5-4	many	CASSPGTDQETQYF	TGTGCCAGCAGCCCCGGGACGGACCAAGAGACCCAGTACTTC
.	TRBJ2-3	TRBV25-1	.	CASSEYGQVPDTQYF	TGTGCCAGCAGTGAATACGGTCAGGTACCAGATACGCAGTATTTT
.	TRBJ1-5	TRBV6-1	many	CASSEGRLSNQPQHF	TGTGCCAGCAGTGAAGGGCGGCTGAGCAATCAGCCCCAGCATTTT
TRBD2	TRBJ2-7	TRBV5-4	many	CASSYHSGRNYEQYF	TGTGCCAGCAGCTACCATAGCGGGAGGAACTACGAGCAGTACTTC
.	TRBJ1-5	TRBV12-1	many	CASSPQGARGQPQHF	TGTGCCAGCAGCCCACAGGGGGCGCGAGGTCAGCCCCAGCATTTT
TRBD1	TRBJ2-2	TRBV20-1	.	CSAMGQGGIGELFF	TGCAGTGCTATGGGACAGGGCGGCATCGGGGAGCTGTTTTTT
.	TRBJ2-7	TRBV18	many	CASSPPQPGRAYEQYF	TGTGCCAGCTCACCACCACAACCGGGACGCGCCTACGAGCAGTACTTC
TRBD1	TRBJ2-7	TRBV28	few	CASRTRDRVTYEQYF	TGTGCCAGCAGAACCCGGGACAGGGTCACCTACGAGCAGTACTTC
.	TRBJ2-3	TRBV7-2	many	CASSLLVLTSTDTQYF	TGTGCCAGCAGCTTACTGGTCCTTACTAGCACAGATACGCAGTATTTT
TRBD1	TRBJ2-3	TRBV5-5	.	CASSLMDRGKDTQYF	TGTGCCAGCAGCTTGATGGACAGGGGGAAAGATACGCAGTATTTT
.	TRBJ1-5	TRBV7-7	.	CARPGQPQHF	TGTGCTAGGCCGGGACAGCCCCAGCATTTT
.	TRBJ2-1	TRBV13	many	CASSVPPSSEQFF	TGTGCCAGCAGCGTACCCCCCTCTAGTGAGCAGTTCTTC
.	TRBJ1-4	TRBV5-1	.	CASSFGENEKLFF	TGCGCCAGCAGCTTTGGGGAAAATGAAAAACTGTTTTTT
TRBD1	TRBJ1-3	TRBV12-3/TRBV12-4	.	CASSLQGPPRDSHFSGNTIYF	TGTGCCAGCAGTTTGCAGGGCCCACCCCGGGACAGCCATTTCTCTGGAAACACCATATATTTT
.	TRBJ1-2	TRBV7-9	many	CASSPRSGNGYTF	TGTGCCAGCAGCCCAAGGTCCGGGAACGGCTACACCTTC
.	TRBJ2-1	TRBV20-1	many	CSALGNEQFF	TGCAGTGCTCTAGGCAATGAGCAGTTCTTC
TRBD1	TRBJ1-4	TRBV11-3	.	CASSAPGQSNEKLFF	TGTGCCAGCAGCGCGCCGGGACAGTCTAATGAAAAACTGTTTTTT
.	TRBJ2-7	TRBV6-6	.	CAGSYLRGYEQYF	TGTGCCGGCAGTTATCTACGGGGCTACGAGCAGTACTTC
.	TRBJ2-1	TRBV6-4	many	CASSDRRGSEQFF	TGTGCCAGCAGTGACCGTAGAGGTTCAGAGCAGTTCTTC
TRBD2	TRBJ2-1	TRBV30	.	CAGWGLAGASYNEQFF	TGTGCCGGCTGGGGACTAGCGGGGGCCTCCTACAATGAGCAGTTCTTC
.	TRBJ2-3	TRBV19	.	CASNREGHRSPNTQYF	TGTGCCAGTAACCGAGAGGGACACCGTTCCCCCAATACGCAGTATTTT
TRBD2	TRBJ2-3	TRBV9	many	CASSARNSGRAGGTDTQYF	TGTGCCAGCAGCGCACGGAATAGCGGGAGGGCCGGAGGCACAGATACGCAGTATTTT
.	TRBJ1-2	TRBV30	many	CAWSVVGRGYGYTF	TGTGCCTGGAGTGTAGTGGGCCGGGGCTATGGCTACACCTTC
.	TRBJ2-6	TRBV19	.	CASSSGTVGANVLTF	TGTGCCAGTAGTAGCGGGACGGTCGGGGCCAACGTCCTGACTTTC
.	TRBJ1-4	TRBV30	.	CAWSGEEGLGENLFF	TGTGCCTGGAGTGGGGAAGAGGGGCTGGGTGAAAACCTGTTTTTT
.	TRBJ1-3	TRBV27	.	CASSNTGILNTIYF	TGTGCCAGCAGTAACACAGGGATCCTAAACACCATATATTTT
.	TRBJ1-1	TRBV4-3	.	CASSQDGVTEAFF	TGCGCCAGCAGCCAAGATGGGGTCACTGAAGCTTTCTTT
.	TRBJ2-5	TRBV6-4	many	CASSDGRGTQYF	TGTGCCAGCAGTGACGGGCGTGGGACCCAGTACTTC
TRBD2	TRBJ2-3	TRBV9	many	CASSPGLAGGSTDTQYF	TGTGCCAGCAGCCCGGGACTAGCGGGAGGGAGCACAGATACGCAGTATTTT
.	TRBJ2-2	TRBV4-3	many	CASSHRFTGELFF	TGCGCCAGCAGCCACCGTTTCACCGGGGAGCTGTTTTTT